This TCR beta chain was sequenced for a study of blood T cell repertoires in COVID-19. Background on the study: Samples representing acute and convalescent COVID-19 were sourced from the United States, Italy and Spain.

This clone was seen a handful of times. Libraries were prepared by immunoSEQ multiplex PCR; TCRdb keeps only in-frame clonotypes and omits some of them. This sample has about 240,000 clones, with 86% found just once. Individuals drawn from 24 US areas were roughly 18 to 95 years old. Allocation to cohorts depended on clinical history reported by the participants. The CDR3 length is 18 residues. Germline V lookup: CDR1 SGHNT, CDR2 YYREEE (reference sequence). The V gene end was trimmed by 4 bases and the J gene end by 2 bases; junction bases not matched to a gene: 11. The specimen was PBMCs or T cells enriched from blood (not recorded which). The chain couples TRBV5-4 to TRBJ2-7, with 14 bases fitting TRBD2. This sequence was found in a woman aged 40 to 49 with acute COVID-19. In DNA, the CDR3 is TGTGCCAGCAGCGGTCCCGGGACTAGCGGGAGTAGGCCCTACGAGCAGTACTTC. This gives the protein CASSGPGTSGSRPYEQYF.